These 17 T cell receptor beta chains share one sample of origin, sequenced in a study of blood T cell repertoires in COVID-19 (dated by TCRdb to the early 2020s). The library was prepared using the immunoSEQ multiplex PCR assay. TCRdb mirrors the immuneACCESS table, restricted to in-frame sequences. Some clones are absent from its copies; in checked studies, under half trace to an unresolved V gene, and the reason for the others is unknown. This sample has approximately 75,000 clones in its table, and about 70% of those were observed once. The ten most abundant clones make up around 27% of the sample. Material for sequencing was peripheral blood. The receptors were sampled from a woman older than 75 with active or convalescent COVID-19.

This chain's CDR3 is CASSYGQGNTEAFF. The CDR3 region has the DNA TGTGCCAGCAGTTATGGCCAGGGGAACACTGAAGCTTTCTTT. The V and J genes are TRBV6-5 and TRBJ1-1, with D tentatively TRBD1 (5 bases). Trimming took off 3 bases at V and 1 base at J, with 9 bases between the two ends. The CDR3 totals 14 residues. From germline, CDR1 is MNHEY and CDR2 SVGAGI.

This clone was seen a handful of times. The chain has TRBV10-3 and TRBJ1-4; D is uncertain. This CDR3 contains 14 residues. Germline CDR1 and CDR2: ENHRY and SYGVKD. Trimming removed 3 bases from V and 0 bases from J, with 5 bases in between. The CDR3 loop reads CAISETSTNEKLFF. CDR3 bases: TGTGCCATCAGTGAAACTTCAACTAATGAAAAACTGTTTTTT.

V usage is TRBV30 and J usage is TRBJ1-2; 7 nucleotides agree with TRBD1. CDR1 GTSNPN and CDR2 SVGIG come from the germline V gene (reference sequence). With 2 bases clipped from V and 4 bases from J, the junction kept 10 bases outside the gene matches. This CDR3 contains 15 residues. DNA of the CDR3: TGTGCCTGGAGTAGAAAGGGGGCGCAAGTCTATGGCTACACCTTC. It encodes CAWSRKGAQVYGYTF.

CDR3 in DNA: TGCGCCAGCAGCCCACGGACAGATACGCAGTATTTT. The encoded protein is CASSPRTDTQYF. The V and J genes are TRBV5-1 and TRBJ2-3, with D unresolved. CDR1 SGHRS and CDR2 YFSETQ come from the germline V gene. Trimming removed 4 bases at V and 3 bases at J, with 6 bases between. The CDR3 extends over 12 amino acids.

CDR3 sequence reads: CATGPGQATDTQYF. For the CDR3, the DNA is TGTGCCACCGGACCGGGACAGGCAACAGATACGCAGTATTTT. The chain carries TRBV24-1 and TRBJ2-3, with 8 bases lining up with TRBD1. V lost 9 bases and J lost 3; bases outside the gene matches: 7. CDR3 length: 14 residues. CDR1 is KGHDR, CDR2 SFDVKD, per germline.

The chain joins TRBV27 to TRBJ1-2; TRBD1 aligns across 7 bases. CDR1 and CDR2 from the germline V gene are MNHEY and SMNVEV (reference sequence). Trimming at V came to 4 bases and at J to 3 bases, leaving 2 bases not matched to a gene. There are 13 residues in the CDR3. The chain's CDR3 is CASSYGTDYGYTF. CDR3 DNA sequence: TGTGCCAGCAGTTACGGGACAGACTATGGCTACACCTTC.

V is TRBV5-4 and J is TRBJ2-1, with D maybe TRBD1 (5 bases). Germline values: CDR1 SGHNT, CDR2 YYREEE (reference sequence). The CDR3 is made up of 15 amino acids. The V gene lost 4 bases and the J gene lost 8 bases, with 19 bases spanning the gap. Written as DNA, the CDR3 is TGTGCCAGCAGCAAATCAATACAGGTCACGGATGAGCAGTTCTTC. Translated: CASSKSIQVTDEQFF.

The rearrangement joins TRBV10-3 to TRBJ1-5, with unresolved D. This CDR3 comprises 16 residues. Trimming left V 9 bases short and J 4 bases short, with 22 bases between. The germline gives CDR1 ENHRY, CDR2 SYGVKD. This CDR3 reads CAIFSADPPRNQPQHF. CDR3 coding DNA: TGTGCCATTTTCTCCGCCGACCCCCCGAGGAATCAGCCCCAGCATTTT.

The gene calls are TRBV18 and TRBJ2-1; TRBD1 aligns across 9 bases. In germline, CDR1 is KGHSH, CDR2 LQKENI. Trimming took 5 bases from V and 8 from J; bases not matched to a gene: 16. The CDR3 covers 17 residues. Written as DNA, the CDR3 is TGTGCCAGCTCAAAAATCGGACAGGGGATGGATGAGGATGAGCAGTTCTTC. The encoded protein is CASSKIGQGMDEDEQFF. The entire variable domain, with the rest obtained from reference TRBV18 and TRBJ2-1, is as follows: NAGVMQNPRHLVRRRGQEARLRCSPMKGHSHVYWYRQLPEEGLKFMVYLQKENIIDESGMPKERFSAEFPKEGPSILRIQQVVRGDSAAYFCASSKIGQGMDEDEQFFGPGTRLTVL.

The genes are TRBV18 and TRBJ1-2; TRBD1 aligns across 9 bases. Germline V gene sequence: CDR1 KGHSH, CDR2 LQKENI. The CDR3 has 16 amino acids. After removal of 1 base from V and 8 bases from J, the junction contained 11 bases not matched to a gene. The CDR3 loop is CASSPRFGQGSVGYTF. CDR3 coding DNA: TGTGCCAGCTCACCACGGTTCGGACAGGGGTCAGTCGGCTACACCTTC.

The rearrangement joins TRBV6-5 to TRBJ1-3; TRBD1 might be the D (5 bases). V was pared by 6 bases and J by 2 bases, with 14 bases between. Per germline, CDR1 MNHEY and CDR2 SVGAGI. The CDR3 is 15 residues long. CDR3 DNA sequence: TGTGCCAGCAGCCTGGGGGGTGAAGCTGGAAACACCATATATTTT. Translation: CASSLGGEAGNTIYF.

The gene calls are TRBV29-1 and TRBJ2-5, with 8 bases aligning to TRBD1. CDR3 length equals 12 residues. Germline V gene sequence: CDR1 SQVTM, CDR2 ANQGSEA. V dropped 7 bases and J dropped 5; count of bases not matched to a gene: 6. The CDR3 bases are TGCAGCGCTCGGACAGGGCTGGAGACCCAGTACTTC. Encoded protein: CSARTGLETQYF.

This clone occurred a few times. The CDR3 here is CASSAGTLNEKLFF. The CDR3 DNA reads TGTGCCAGCAGTGCCGGGACACTGAATGAAAAACTGTTTTTT. This chain uses TRBV7-9 with TRBJ1-4; D may be TRBD1 (6 bases). CDR3 length: 14 amino acids. Germline V CDR1 and CDR2: SEHNR, FQNEAQ (reference sequence). V shed 6 bases and J shed 5 bases, with 13 bases lying between them.

The sample holds a few counts of this clone. This chain joins TRBV10-2 and TRBJ1-3; 7 nucleotides line up with TRBD1. The CDR3 length is 11 residues. The junction had 4 bases not matched to a gene; V was cut back by 9 bases and J by 8 bases. Germline lookup yields CDR1 WSHSY and CDR2 SAAADI. The CDR3 reads CARTGVYTIYF. The CDR3 DNA sequence: TGCGCCAGAACAGGGGTGTACACCATATATTTT.

J is TRBJ2-2 and V is TRBV27; TRBD2 might be the D (5 bases). Germline CDR1 reads MNHEY; CDR2 reads SMNVEV (reference sequence). This CDR3 contains 14 residues. V lost 10 bases and J 0 bases, leaving 12 bases between the germline ends. CDR3 sequence (DNA): TGTGCCACCGCGGGCAGGACGAACACCGGGGAGCTGTTTTTT. As protein: CATAGRTNTGELFF.

The V call is TRBV19, the J call TRBJ1-1, with D possibly matching TRBD1 (6 bases). The CDR3 covers 17 residues. Germline-derived CDR1 and CDR2 are LNHDA and SQIVND (reference sequence). V was shortened by 2 bases and J by 0 bases, with 16 bases between the two germline ends. The CDR3, as DNA: TGTGCCAGTAGTATACGACAGGTGGGTTTGGTGAACACTGAAGCTTTCTTT. It yields the protein CASSIRQVGLVNTEAFF.

The chain uses TRBV29-1 and TRBJ2-7, with 8 bases fitting TRBD2. This CDR3 region has 16 residues. Germline V CDR1 and CDR2: SQVTM, ANQGSEA. The V and J ends lost 2 bases and 4 bases, in that order; junction bases with no gene match: 13. CDR3 nucleotides: TGCAGCGTTGAACGCCGGGGGGGCCGATCCCGATACGAGCAGTACTTC. Amino acids: CSVERRGGRSRYEQYF.